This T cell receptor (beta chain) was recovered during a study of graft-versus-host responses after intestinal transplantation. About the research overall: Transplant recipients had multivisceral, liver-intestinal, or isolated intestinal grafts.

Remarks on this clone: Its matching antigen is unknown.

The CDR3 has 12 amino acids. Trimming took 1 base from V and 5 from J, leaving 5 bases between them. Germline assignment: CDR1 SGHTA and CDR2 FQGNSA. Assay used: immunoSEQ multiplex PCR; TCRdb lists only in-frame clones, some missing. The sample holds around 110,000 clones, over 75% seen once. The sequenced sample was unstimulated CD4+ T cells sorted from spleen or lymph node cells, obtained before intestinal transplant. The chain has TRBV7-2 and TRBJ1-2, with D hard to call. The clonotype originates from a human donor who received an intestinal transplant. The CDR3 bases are TGTGCCAGCAGCTTAGATCATTATGGCTACACCTTC. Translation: CASSLDHYGYTF. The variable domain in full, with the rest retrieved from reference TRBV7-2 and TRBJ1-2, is GAGVSQSPSNKVTEKGKDVELRCDPISGHTALYWYRQSLGQGLEFLIYFQGNSAPDKSGLPSDRFSAERTGGSVSTLTIQRTQQEDSAVYLCASSLDHYGYTFGSGTRLTVV.